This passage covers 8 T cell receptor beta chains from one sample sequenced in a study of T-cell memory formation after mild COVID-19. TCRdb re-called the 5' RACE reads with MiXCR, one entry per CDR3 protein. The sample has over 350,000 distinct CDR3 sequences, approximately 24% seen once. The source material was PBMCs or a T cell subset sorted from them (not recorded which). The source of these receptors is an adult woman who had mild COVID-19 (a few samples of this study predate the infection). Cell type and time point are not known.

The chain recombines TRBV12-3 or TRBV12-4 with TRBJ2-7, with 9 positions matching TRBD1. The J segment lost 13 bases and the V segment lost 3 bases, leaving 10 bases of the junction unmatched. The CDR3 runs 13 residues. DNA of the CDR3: TGTGCCAGCAGTTTCTCCCCCCGGGACAGGGCATACTTC. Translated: CASSFSPRDRAYF.

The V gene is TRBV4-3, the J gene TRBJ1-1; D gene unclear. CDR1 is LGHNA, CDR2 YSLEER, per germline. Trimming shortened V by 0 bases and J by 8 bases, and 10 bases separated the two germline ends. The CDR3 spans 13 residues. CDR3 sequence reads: CASSQDKAVEAFF. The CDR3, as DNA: TGCGCCAGCAGCCAAGATAAGGCTGTGGAAGCTTTCTTT.

This CDR3 is CASSGREQFF. CDR3 DNA: TGTGCCAGCAGCGGGCGTGAGCAGTTCTTC. This chain uses TRBV5-8 with TRBJ2-1; D gene ambiguous. Trimming removed 4 bases at V and 9 bases at J, with 5 bases between. The germline V gene has CDR1 SGHTS and CDR2 YDEGEE. The CDR3 extends over 10 amino acids.

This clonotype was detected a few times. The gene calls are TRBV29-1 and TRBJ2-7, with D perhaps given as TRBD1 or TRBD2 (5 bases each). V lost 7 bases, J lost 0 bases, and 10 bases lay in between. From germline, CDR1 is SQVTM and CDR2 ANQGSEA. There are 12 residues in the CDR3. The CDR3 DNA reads TGCAGCGCCCGGGACGACTCCTACGAGCAGTACTTC. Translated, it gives CSARDDSYEQYF.

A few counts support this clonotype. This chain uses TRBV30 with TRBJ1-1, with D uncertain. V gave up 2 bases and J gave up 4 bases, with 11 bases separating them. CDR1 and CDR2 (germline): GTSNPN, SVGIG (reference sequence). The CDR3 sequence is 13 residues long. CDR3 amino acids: CAWSMARSTEAFF. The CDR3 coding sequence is TGTGCCTGGAGTATGGCACGGAGCACTGAAGCTTTCTTT.

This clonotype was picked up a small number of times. For the CDR3, the DNA is TGTGCCAGCAGAGACAGGAATTCACCCCTCCACTTT. Translating it yields CASRDRNSPLHF. The chain combines TRBV12-3 or TRBV12-4 with TRBJ1-6, with TRBD1 as a possible D gene (6 bases). V was trimmed by 6 bases and J by 7 bases, leaving 7 bases between them. The CDR3 extends over 12 amino acids.

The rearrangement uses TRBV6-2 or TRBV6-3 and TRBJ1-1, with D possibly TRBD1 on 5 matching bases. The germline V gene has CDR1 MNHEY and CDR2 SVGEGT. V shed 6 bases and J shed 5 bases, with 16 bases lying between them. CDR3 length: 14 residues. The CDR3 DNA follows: TGTGCCAGCAGGCGGGACGGCCGGGGTACTGAAGCTTTCTTT. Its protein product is CASRRDGRGTEAFF.

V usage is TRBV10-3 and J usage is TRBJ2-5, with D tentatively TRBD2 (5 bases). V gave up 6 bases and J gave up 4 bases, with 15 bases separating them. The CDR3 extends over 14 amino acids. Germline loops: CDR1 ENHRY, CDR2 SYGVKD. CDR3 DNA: TGTGCCATCAGAGGACCGTACGGAGGAGAGACCCAGTACTTC. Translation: CAIRGPYGGETQYF.